This TCR beta chain was profiled in a study of T cell responses to AZD1222 COVID-19 vaccine. Overall study results and limits: Donor demographics were predominantly white British with a female majority; clonal diversity may be underestimated. Repertoire sampling occurred only after the peak T cell response. Among those given AZD1222, only 6 or 7 were seropositive at baseline. Spike-wide vaccine-associated CD4 TCRs dominated at 160-218 and 743-854.

The protocol was immunoSEQ multiplex PCR, while the TCRdb copy is restricted to in-frame clones and leaves out a portion. Of under 200,000 clones in the sample, 75% to 95% were seen once. As concerns this clone: The antigen is unknown.

The CDR3 length is 15 residues. The ends were cut back, 4 bases at V and 6 bases at J, with 18 bases in the middle. Germline V gives CDR1 KGHSH, CDR2 LQKENI. The clonotype originates from an adult in good health. The chain has TRBV18 and TRBJ1-2; D is unresolved. This specimen consisted of peripheral blood, obtained on day 0 of AZD1222 vaccination. The CDR3 region is CASSQRLAGEDGYTF. CDR3 nucleotide sequence: TGTGCCAGCTCACAACGCTTGGCAGGAGAAGATGGCTACACCTTC.